The text below deals with one T cell receptor (beta chain). The antigen is unknown. The sample comes from a study of CD8+ T cells in alopecia areata. Whole-study findings and limits: Normal skin's resident alphabeta T cells are sequenced alongside lesional scalp T cells.

Treatment meaning: oral pan-JAK inhibitor, 5-10 mg twice daily. Germline CDR1 and CDR2: SQVTM and ANQGSEA. The CDR3 contains 12 residues. V lost 7 bases, J lost 5 bases, and 8 bases stayed unmatched. Sequencing used cDNA as its template, made by extracting RNA and reverse transcribing it. Repertoires were generated with immunoSEQ multiplex PCR, while TCRdb's copy carries only in-frame clones and drops some. The sample contains 150,000 to 200,000 clones, roughly 61% of which appear only once. The J gene is TRBJ2-7, the V gene TRBV29-1; 7 positions match TRBD2. The sequence came from a human donor with alopecia areata. Sample: CD8+ T cells sorted from blood, taken at week 24, from a patient treated with tofacitinib. This CDR3 is CSAARGDNEQYF. DNA for the CDR3: TGCAGCGCTGCCCGGGGGGATAACGAGCAGTACTTC.